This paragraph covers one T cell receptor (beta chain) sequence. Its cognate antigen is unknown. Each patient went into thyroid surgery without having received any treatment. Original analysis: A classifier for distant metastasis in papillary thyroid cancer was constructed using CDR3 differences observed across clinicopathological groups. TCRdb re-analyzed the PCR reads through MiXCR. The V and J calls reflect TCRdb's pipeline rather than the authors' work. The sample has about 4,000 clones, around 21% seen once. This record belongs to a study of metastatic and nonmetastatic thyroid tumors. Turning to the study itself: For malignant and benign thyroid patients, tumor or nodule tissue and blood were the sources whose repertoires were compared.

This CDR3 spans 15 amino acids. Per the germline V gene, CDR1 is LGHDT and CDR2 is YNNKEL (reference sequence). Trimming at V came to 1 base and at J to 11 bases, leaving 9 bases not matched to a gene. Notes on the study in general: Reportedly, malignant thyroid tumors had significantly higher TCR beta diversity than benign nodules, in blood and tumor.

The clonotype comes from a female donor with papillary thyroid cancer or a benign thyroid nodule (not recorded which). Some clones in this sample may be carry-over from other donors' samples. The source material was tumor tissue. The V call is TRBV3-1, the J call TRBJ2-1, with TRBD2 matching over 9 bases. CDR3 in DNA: TGTGCCAGCAGCCAAGGGGAACTAGCGGGTGCTCAGCAGTTCTTC. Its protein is CASSQGELAGAQQFF.